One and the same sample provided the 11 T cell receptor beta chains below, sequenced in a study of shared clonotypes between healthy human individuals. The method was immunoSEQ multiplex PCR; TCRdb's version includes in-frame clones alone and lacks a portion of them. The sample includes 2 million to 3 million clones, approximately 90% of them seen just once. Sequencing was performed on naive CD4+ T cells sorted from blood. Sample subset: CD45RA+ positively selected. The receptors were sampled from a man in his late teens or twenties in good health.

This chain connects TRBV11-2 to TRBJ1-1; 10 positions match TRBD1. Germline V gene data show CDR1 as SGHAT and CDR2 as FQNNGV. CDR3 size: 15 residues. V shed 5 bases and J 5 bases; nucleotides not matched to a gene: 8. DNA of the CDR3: TGTGCCAGCAGCCCGACGGACAGGGGGAGGACTGAAGCTTTCTTT. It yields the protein CASSPTDRGRTEAFF.

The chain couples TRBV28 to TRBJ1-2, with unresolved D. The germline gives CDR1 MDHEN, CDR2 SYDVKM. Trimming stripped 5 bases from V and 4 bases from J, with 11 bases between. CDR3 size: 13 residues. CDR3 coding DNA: TGTGCCAGCAGTCCGGCCCTAGCCTATGGCTACACCTTC. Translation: CASSPALAYGYTF.

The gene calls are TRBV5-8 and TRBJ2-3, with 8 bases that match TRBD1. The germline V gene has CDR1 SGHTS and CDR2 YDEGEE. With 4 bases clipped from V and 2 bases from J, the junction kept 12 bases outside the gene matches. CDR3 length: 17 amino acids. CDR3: CASSQGPTGDFTDTQYF. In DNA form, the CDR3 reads TGTGCCAGCAGCCAGGGGCCGACAGGGGACTTCACAGATACGCAGTATTTT.

This CDR3 reads CAISRRLEDTQYF. The CDR3 DNA follows: TGTGCCATCAGCAGGAGGTTGGAAGATACGCAGTATTTT. The chain employs TRBV10-3 and TRBJ2-3; possible D gene TRBD2, 5 bases. The CDR3 runs to 13 residues. Per germline, CDR1 ENHRY and CDR2 SYGVKD. V was clipped by 6 bases and J by 5 bases, with 12 bases between them.

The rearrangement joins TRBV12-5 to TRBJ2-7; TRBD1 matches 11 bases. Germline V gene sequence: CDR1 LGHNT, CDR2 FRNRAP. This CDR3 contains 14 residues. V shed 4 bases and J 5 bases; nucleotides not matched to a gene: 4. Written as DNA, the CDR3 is TGTGCTAGTGGTTCATGGGACAGGGGGGACGAGCAGTACTTC. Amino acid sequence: CASGSWDRGDEQYF.

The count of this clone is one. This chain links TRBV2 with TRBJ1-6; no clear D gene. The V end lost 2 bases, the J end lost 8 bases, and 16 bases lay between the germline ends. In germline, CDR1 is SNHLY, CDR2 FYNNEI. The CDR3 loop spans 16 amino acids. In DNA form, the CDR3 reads TGTGCCAGCAGTGAATGGATCAGGCAGCACGATTCACCCCTCCACTTT. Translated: CASSEWIRQHDSPLHF.

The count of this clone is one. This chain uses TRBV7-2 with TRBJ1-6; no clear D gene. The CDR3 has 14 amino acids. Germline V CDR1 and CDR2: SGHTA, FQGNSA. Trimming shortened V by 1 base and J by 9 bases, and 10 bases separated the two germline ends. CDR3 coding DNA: TGTGCCAGCAGCTTAGTTTCCGGCGGTTCACCCCTCCACTTT. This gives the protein CASSLVSGGSPLHF. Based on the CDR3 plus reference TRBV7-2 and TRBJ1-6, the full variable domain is GAGVSQSPSNKVTEKGKDVELRCDPISGHTALYWYRQSLGQGLEFLIYFQGNSAPDKSGLPSDRFSAERTGGSVSTLTIQRTQQEDSAVYLCASSLVSGGSPLHFGNGTRLTVT.

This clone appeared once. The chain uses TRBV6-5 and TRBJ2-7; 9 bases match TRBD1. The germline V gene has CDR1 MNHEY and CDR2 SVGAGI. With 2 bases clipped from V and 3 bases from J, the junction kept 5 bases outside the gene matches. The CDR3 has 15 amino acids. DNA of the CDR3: TGTGCCAGCAGTTACCACAGGGGGCGGCTCTACGAGCAGTACTTC. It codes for CASSYHRGRLYEQYF.

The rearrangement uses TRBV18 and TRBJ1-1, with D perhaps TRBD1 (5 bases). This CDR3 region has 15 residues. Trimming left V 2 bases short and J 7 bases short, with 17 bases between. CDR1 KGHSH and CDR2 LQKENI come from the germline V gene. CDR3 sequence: CASSPSKVRQGEAFF. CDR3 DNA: TGTGCCAGCTCACCATCTAAAGTTAGGCAGGGTGAAGCTTTCTTT.

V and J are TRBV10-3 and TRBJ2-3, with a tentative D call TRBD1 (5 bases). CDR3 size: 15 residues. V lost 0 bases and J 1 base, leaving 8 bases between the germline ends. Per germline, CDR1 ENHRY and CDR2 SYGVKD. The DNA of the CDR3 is TGTGCCATCAGTGAGTCTGGGGCGGGCACAGATACGCAGTATTTT. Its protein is CAISESGAGTDTQYF.

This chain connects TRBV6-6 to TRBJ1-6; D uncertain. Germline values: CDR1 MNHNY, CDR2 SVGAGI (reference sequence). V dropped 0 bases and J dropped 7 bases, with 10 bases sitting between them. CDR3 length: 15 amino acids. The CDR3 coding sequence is TGTGCCAGCAGTTACTCGAGCCAGGCCAATTCACCCCTCCACTTT. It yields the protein CASSYSSQANSPLHF.